The 14 T cell receptor beta chains reported below all come from one sample, sequenced in a study of a mutant IDH1 vaccine in newly diagnosed glioma. The time point is: baseline, week 1 (first vaccination visit). As to treatment: pre-vaccination baseline after standard-of-care therapy. Some clones are missing from TCRdb's copy, which holds only in-frame ones; the method was immunoSEQ multiplex PCR. The table shows 45,000 to 60,000 clones, with about three quarters occurring only once. This specimen was PBMCs, taken from a glioma patient treated with radiotherapy, temozolomide or both. Receptors were obtained from a woman aged 40-49 years with glioma.

The V and J genes are TRBV5-6 and TRBJ1-3, with a possible D match to TRBD1 (5 bases). CDR3 length: 13 residues. Trimming removed 4 bases at V and 10 bases at J, with 15 bases between. Germline loops: CDR1 SGHDT, CDR2 YYEEEE. The CDR3 region is CASSTDVRGTIYF. DNA of the CDR3: TGTGCCAGCAGCACAGATGTCCGGGGGACCATATATTTT.

The rearrangement joins TRBV2 to TRBJ1-3, with 7 bases fitting TRBD1. This CDR3 is 15 amino acids long. Germline V gene lookup returns CDR1 SNHLY and CDR2 FYNNEI. Losses at the gene ends were 3 bases for V and 3 bases for J; bases not matched to a gene: 5. CDR3 residues: CASSDIGGSGNTIYF. The CDR3 DNA is TGTGCCAGCAGTGATATAGGGGGCAGTGGAAACACCATATATTTT.

This chain joins TRBV29-1 and TRBJ2-5, with a tentative D call TRBD2 (6 bases). The germline gives CDR1 SQVTM, CDR2 ANQGSEA. V lost 0 bases to trimming and J lost 7 bases, with 12 bases between them. The CDR3 is 13 residues long. This CDR3 is CSVEDGTAGTQYF. DNA of the CDR3: TGCAGCGTTGAAGATGGGACTGCCGGGACCCAGTACTTC.

The V and J genes are TRBV11-2 and TRBJ2-5, with 7 bases aligning to TRBD1. Germline CDR1 SGHAT, CDR2 FQNNGV. The CDR3 has 15 amino acids. The junction had 9 bases not matched to a gene; V was cut back by 5 bases and J by 3 bases. The CDR3 is CASSPSLGTEETQYF. The DNA of the CDR3 is TGTGCCAGCAGCCCTTCCCTAGGGACAGAAGAGACCCAGTACTTC. The full variable domain, completed using reference TRBV11-2 and TRBJ2-5, is EAGVAQSPRYKIIEKRQSVAFWCNPISGHATLYWYQQILGQGPKLLIQFQNNGVVDDSQLPKDRFSAERLKGVDSTLKIQPAKLEDSAVYLCASSPSLGTEETQYFGPGTRLLVL.

This clone was seen only once. As DNA, the CDR3 is TGTGCCAGCAGCGTCCATCGAGACAGGGGAAACTATGGCTACACCTTC. Translated, it gives CASSVHRDRGNYGYTF. V gene TRBV9 combines with J gene TRBJ1-2; 8 bases line up with TRBD1. V lost 2 bases to trimming and J lost 2 bases; unmatched junction nucleotides: 8. There are 16 residues in the CDR3. The V gene's germline CDR1 is SGDLS and CDR2 YYNGEE.

The gene calls are TRBV7-2 and TRBJ2-5; 7 bases are a match to TRBD2. V gave up 3 bases and J gave up 2 bases; unmatched junction bases: 6. The germline CDR1 and CDR2 sequences are SGHTA and FQGNSA. The CDR3 extends over 15 amino acids. The chain's CDR3 is CASSFRLGGQETQYF. The CDR3, as DNA: TGTGCCAGCAGCTTCCGGTTGGGGGGGCAAGAGACCCAGTACTTC.

J is TRBJ1-4 and V is TRBV30; TRBD1 aligns across 7 bases. The J segment lost 4 bases and the V segment lost 6 bases, leaving 5 bases of the junction unmatched. In germline, CDR1 is GTSNPN, CDR2 SVGIG (reference sequence). CDR3 length: 13 residues. The CDR3 sequence: CACQGQFNEKLFF. CDR3 coding DNA: TGTGCCTGCCAGGGACAGTTTAATGAAAAACTGTTTTTT. Using reference TRBV30 and TRBJ1-4 for the parts outside the CDR3, the full variable domain is SQTIHQWPATLVQPVGSPLSLECTVEGTSNPNLYWYRQAAGRGLQLLFYSVGIGQISSEVPQNLSASRPQDRQFILSSKKLLLSDSGFYLCACQGQFNEKLFFGSGTQLSVL.

The chain has TRBV5-6 and TRBJ1-4; no reliable D call. Germline CDR1 is SGHDT and CDR2 is YYEEEE. V dropped 4 bases and J dropped 8 bases, with 21 bases sitting between them. This CDR3 has 16 residues. The CDR3 sequence: CASSPGLGPREEKLFF. The CDR3 DNA follows: TGTGCCAGCAGCCCCGGGCTCGGGCCCCGCGAGGAAAAACTGTTTTTT.

The chain uses TRBV4-3 and TRBJ2-5, with a weak D call TRBD1 (6 bases). V was trimmed by 2 bases and J by 3 bases, leaving 16 bases between them. The germline CDR1 and CDR2 sequences are LGHNA and YSLEER. CDR3 length: 16 residues. The CDR3 DNA is TGCGCCAGCAGCCAACCCCAACAGGGAATGGAAGAGACCCAGTACTTC. Its translation: CASSQPQQGMEETQYF.

The chain joins TRBV7-6 to TRBJ2-2, with 7 bases matching TRBD2. This CDR3 contains 15 residues. V was clipped by 3 bases and J by 2 bases; unmatched bases: 3. Germline V gene data show CDR1 as SGHVS and CDR2 as FNYEAQ. The CDR3 spells CASSLGGGNTGELFF. CDR3 DNA: TGTGCCAGCAGCTTGGGCGGGGGAAACACCGGGGAGCTGTTTTTT. Complete variable domain (other parts from reference TRBV7-6 and TRBJ2-2): GAGVSQSPRYKVTKRGQDVALRCDPISGHVSLYWYRQALGQGPEFLTYFNYEAQQDKSGLPNDRFSAERPEGSISTLTIQRTEQRDSAMYRCASSLGGGNTGELFFGEGSRLTVL.

This clone was found once. V is TRBV10-2 and J is TRBJ1-1; 7 bases map to TRBD1. The V and J ends lost 7 bases and 3 bases, in that order; junction bases with no gene match: 11. Germline V gives CDR1 WSHSY, CDR2 SAAADI. This CDR3 spans 15 amino acids. The CDR3 protein is CASIRGQAGDTEAFF. As DNA, the CDR3 is TGCGCCAGCATCCGTGGACAGGCGGGGGACACTGAAGCTTTCTTT.

CDR3 bases: TGCGCCAGCAGCCAAGGGCAGGGGTCATGGGGGACTGAAGCTTTCTTT. Its translation is CASSQGQGSWGTEAFF. The rearrangement links TRBV4-1 to TRBJ1-1; a possible D gene is TRBD1 (6 bases). The CDR3 totals 16 residues. Looked up from germline, CDR1 is MGHRA and CDR2 is YSYEKL. V shed 1 base and J shed 5 bases, with 17 bases lying between them.

The V gene is TRBV10-3, the J gene TRBJ2-3; D is ambiguous. The V gene's germline CDR1 is ENHRY and CDR2 SYGVKD. Trimming shortened V by 3 bases and J by 3 bases, and 7 bases separated the two germline ends. This CDR3 has 13 residues. The CDR3 DNA reads as TGTGCCATCAGTGAACAGCGTACAGATACGCAGTATTTT. Translated: CAISEQRTDTQYF.

V gene TRBV10-1 combines with J gene TRBJ1-2; maybe TRBD1 (6 bases). This CDR3 contains 14 residues. Deletions cut 6 bases from V and 8 bases from J, with 19 bases between. The germline V gene has CDR1 WNHNN and CDR2 SYGVQD (reference sequence). The CDR3 loop reads CASSLNRDGGGYTF. The CDR3 DNA reads as TGCGCCAGCAGCCTCAACAGGGACGGAGGGGGCTACACCTTC.